The T cell receptor (beta chain) under discussion was sequenced for a study of cytomegalovirus exposure and HLA in healthy donors (dated by TCRdb to the late 2010s). A note on the overall study: An earlier analysis of approximately 550 of the donors reported 250 to 300 Gb of sequence data and roughly 110 million unique TCR beta sequences from about 200 million T cells. The study aimed to test whether signatures of past pathogen exposure could be identified by cataloging public T cell receptors. Donor age, sex, ethnicity and CMV serostatus were compiled together with the repertoire data. An early release covering about 600 HLA-typed donors comprised about 320 gigabases of sequencing data and about 90 million unique TCR sequences. Besides the first cohort of approximately 670 subjects, a separate validation cohort made up of 120 different subjects was used. Class I and class II HLA loci were covered by the typing at four-digit resolution. To predict cytomegalovirus infection status, the study brought together high-throughput TCR immunosequencing, statistical association of individual TCRs with disease status, and machine learning. All discovery cohort repertoires had been generated on a single sequencing platform. In a later analysis, previously published TCR beta repertoires from 500 to 750 donors were re-analyzed and high-resolution HLA genotyping was added so that TCR occurrence patterns could be studied. To decide whether each TCR beta V gene segment behaved as functional or pseudogenic, an earlier analysis of 587 of the donors relied on high-throughput TCR beta sequencing. Among the 398 genotyped donors, approximately 76% belonged to the genetic ancestry cluster associated with self-reported Caucasian donors. Several DR-DQ haplotypes were treated as single units for association and clustering because of strong linkage in the cohort. The T cell repertoires of under 700 subjects were profiled by immunosequencing and related to cytomegalovirus serostatus. Genome-wide SNP genotypes for about 65% of the roughly 670 donors were used in a later genetic analysis, which treated that subset as a discovery cohort. The number of donors typed differed by locus, with about 629-640 for A, B, C, DRB1 and DQB1, roughly 520 for DQA1, over 600 for DPA1, and about 450 for DPB1. Rather than drawing on any new phenotypic data, the later analysis identified candidate immune exposures from TCR beta sequences and the way those sequences occurred across donors. Among roughly 400 genotyped donors of the cohort, an average of around 240,000 unique TCR beta nucleotide sequences were sequenced per donor, about a sixth of them non-productive.

The receptor library was made with the immunoSEQ multiplex PCR assay. The multiplex PCR relied on a mix of 60 forward primers for TCR Vbeta segments and 13 reverse primers for TCR Jbeta segments. The CDR3 region of rearranged TCR beta genes was amplified from genomic DNA with a multiplex PCR assay. Amplified TCR beta libraries were sequenced as 87-base-pair reads on the Illumina HiSeq System. Regarding the original processing steps: A later analysis tallied tens of millions of unique TCR beta chains across the 666 repertoires, and approximately 11 million of those chains were shared by two or more donors. Raw reads were error-corrected and collapsed into unique sequences by a nearest-neighbor algorithm in which closely related sequences were merged to remove PCR and sequencing errors. CDR3 sequences were aligned to IMGT reference sequences to assign V, D and J gene segments. For a sequence to be retained, a match of at least six nucleotides to both a V gene segment and a J gene segment was required. A rearrangement was called productive if the CDR3 had no stop codons and remained in frame with V and J, and every other rearrangement was called non-productive. CDR3 was defined according to IMGT convention as the region running from the second conserved V-encoded cysteine to the conserved J-encoded phenylalanine. In an earlier analysis of 500 to 650 of the donors, sequences lacking an unambiguous match to a single V gene segment were excluded. An earlier analysis of some 500 of the donors classified V segments as functional when productive rearrangements were above 56.7% and as segregating when the standard deviation between donors was above 5%. To diagnose cytomegalovirus status from the catalog of TCR beta chain sequences, a statistical classification framework was built. V and J gene assignment, in a later analysis, came from comparing TCR nucleotide sequences with IMGT/GENE-DB human TR gene sequences. A later analysis assigned CDR3 sequences and most-parsimonious VDJ recombination scenarios with the TCRdist pipeline. In a later analysis, each TCR beta chain was defined by its CDR3 amino acid sequence together with its V-gene family, and reads without a unique V-gene family were excluded. To address suspected cross-contamination and a sequencing artifact, a later analysis removed around 600 highly shared, low-generation-probability nucleotide sequences. In a later analysis, a clonal expansion index for each public chain was calculated from normalized within-repertoire ranks of inferred template counts. In a later analysis, generation probabilities were computed using a VDJ recombination model fitted to out-of-frame rearrangements, and the results were checked against IGoR. In a later analysis, TCR-TCR, TCR-HLA and TCR-CMV co-occurrence was scored with hypergeometric tests, and a repertoire-size bias correction was applied to TCR pairs. False discovery rates were estimated in a later analysis by permuting HLA or CMV assignments 20 times. In a later analysis, co-occurring TCRs were grouped using DBSCAN, with TCRdist sequence similarity added in when clustering inside HLA-allele-positive subsets. For co-occurrence clustering, repertoires with fewer than 30,000 or more than 120,000 public chains were excluded, along with several repertoires with anomalous nucleotide sharing. The source is immuneACCESS, and TCRdb retained only in-frame sequences with V and J called. Part of the clones is not carried over; for the studies checked, unresolved V genes explain less than half of this, and the remainder is unexplained. V, J and clone size reflect that table, while D and trimming were determined from the DNA. The sample data list around 150,000 clones, and approximately 83% of these were observed just once. Of the sample, approximately 3% falls within the top ten clones.

The cohort comprised 550 to 700 healthy bone marrow donors. At the time of sampling, every cohort member was nominally healthy, though immune exposures that went unrecorded were likely present. The donor tested CMV seronegative, placing the donor among the roughly 350 seronegative members of the cohort. Each donor provided a peripheral blood sample, and peripheral blood mononuclear cells were used for TCR beta sequencing. The Qiagen DNeasy Blood Extraction Kit was used to extract genomic DNA from the blood cell samples. The CDR3 runs 14 amino acids, cysteine and phenylalanine included. Solely the CDR3 DNA is kept, with 42 bases framed from the first base. Reading the germline V gene (reference sequence) gives CDR1 LNHNV and CDR2 YYDKDF. V is cut back by 1 base and J by 6 bases, with 4 bases in the junction unmatched. As regards this clone: The clone's antigen remains unknown. The sample holds no much larger clone one base away, and base qualities are not on file.

The investigation overall reported the following: An association between a missense DCLRE1C variant and V-gene and J-gene trimming of TCR beta chains was found in a later genetic analysis and replicated in an independent cohort. A further reported finding was that TCR beta sequences accurately predicted the HLA-A and HLA-B alleles for most subjects in the first cohort. The 87-base-pair reads could not distinguish some IMGT-functional V segments, including TRBV6-2 and TRBV6-3, so those segments were excluded. Most TCR sequences were seen in very few donors, while some public TCRs were found in many individuals. In the study, 150 to 200 TCR beta chains were listed as associated with cytomegalovirus. An earlier analysis of approximately 500 of the donors showed that most TCR beta V segments appeared in productive rearrangements either about 87% or about 30% of the time, which broadly matched IMGT annotations. In a later analysis, TCR association rates were found to vary across HLA loci, with the most associated TCRs seen for DRB1 alleles and the fewest for HLA-C alleles. In a later genetic analysis, fewer N-insertions in productive TCRs were reported among donors in an Asian-associated ancestry cluster than the 666-donor mean. This cohort had only TCR beta chains sequenced, and the lack of alpha or paired-chain data limited which features could be detected. A later analysis found that HLA-associated TCR beta chains were more clonally expanded and had lower generation probabilities than equally common non-associated chains. HLA typing was unavailable for some donors at each locus, so association tests used only the typed subset. A later analysis reported that several top co-occurrence clusters appeared linked to parvovirus B19, influenza, CMV and Epstein-Barr virus. In a later analysis, most CMV-associated TCR beta chains were found to appear HLA-restricted, with HLA associations seemingly driven largely by CMV exposure. In both the original and validation cohorts, the classifier was reported to diagnose cytomegalovirus status with high specificity and sensitivity. The sequencing pipeline was judged likely to have produced a cluster of highly shared sequence variants as a technical artifact. In vitro tests confirmed that a few of the cytomegalovirus-associated TCR beta chains recognize cytomegalovirus antigens. Sequencing depth was assumed to be roughly uniform across donors in the presence/absence analyses, though that assumption may not hold. When HLA alleles, especially DR and DQ, strongly co-occurred, attributing TCR associations to individual alleles was difficult. The earlier analysis of some 560 of the donors excluded some 15 rarely observed V segments, including chromosome 9 orphons, because counts were too low. At a false discovery rate of 0.05, a later analysis linked around 17,000 TCR beta sequences to specific HLA alleles. Linkage disequilibrium might explain the correlated functional status among segregating V segments, but an unknown experimental factor could not be excluded. The authors suggested that the approach could potentially be extended to other disease states and immunological phenotypes. The only immune exposure information available for the cohort was CMV serostatus.

Sequenced sample: PBMCs. This clonotype was obtained from a male donor in good health and CMV-seronegative. The V and J segments used are TRBV15 and TRBJ1-2, and 8 junctional nucleotides match TRBD1. CDR3 region: CATSRGAGGHGYTF. The nucleotide sequence is given as TGTGCCACCAGCAGAGGGGCAGGGGGCCATGGCTACACCTTC.